Presented here are 23 T cell receptor beta chains from one specimen sequenced in a study of T cells in Graves' hyperthyroidism and ophthalmopathy. RNA transcripts provided the source from which TCR beta CDR3 regions were amplified. First-round RT-PCR of the TCR CDR3 relied on the HTBI primer set. TCRdb reprocessed the multiplex PCR reads with MiXCR, giving one entry per CDR3 protein. The sample shows 480,000 or so distinct CDR3 sequences, approximately 14% of them seen only once. The sample comprised blood. These receptors were taken from a woman aged 18-29 years with Graves' hyperthyroidism.

Turning to this clonotype: A much larger clone is a single base away; this may be a read error. The chain employs TRBV27 and TRBJ1-1; tentatively, D is TRBD1 (5 bases). The CDR3 length is 13 residues. Germline lookup yields CDR1 MNHEY and CDR2 SMNVEV (reference sequence). This CDR3 reads CAGSFGTQSEAFF. The CDR3 DNA follows: TGTGCCGGCAGTTTCGGGACCCAAAGTGAAGCTTTCTTT.

This clonotype was seen a handful of times. The chain combines TRBV24-1 with TRBJ1-5; D is ambiguous. Looked up from germline, CDR1 is KGHDR and CDR2 is SFDVKD. Trimming removed 3 bases at V and 0 bases at J, with 5 bases between. This CDR3 has 14 amino acids. The CDR3 reads CATSDRYSNQPQHF. The CDR3 DNA reads as TGTGCCACCAGTGATCGGTATAGCAATCAGCCCCAGCATTTT.

The rearrangement uses TRBV19 and TRBJ1-2; 8 bases match TRBD1. Germline CDR1 LNHDA, CDR2 SQIVND (reference sequence). This CDR3 is built from 15 residues. V was pared by 4 bases and J by 4 bases, with 8 bases of the junction left unmatched. The CDR3: CASSTAGGHGYGYTF. The CDR3 DNA reads TGTGCCAGTAGTACCGCAGGGGGCCATGGCTATGGCTACACCTTC.

This clonotype was seen a few times. The rearrangement joins TRBV20-1 to TRBJ1-1, with 8 bases fitting TRBD1. CDR1 is DFQATT and CDR2 is SNEGSKA in the germline V gene (reference sequence). The V and J ends lost 5 bases and 8 bases, in that order; junction bases with no gene match: 7. The CDR3 covers 12 residues. In DNA form, the CDR3 reads TGCAGTGCTCCTGGGACAGGAGGCGAAGCTTTCTTT. Protein: CSAPGTGGEAFF.

In its sample, this clonotype was seen many times. J is TRBJ1-5 and V is TRBV30, with D possibly TRBD1 on 5 matching bases. The CDR3 extends over 14 amino acids. V lost 4 bases and J 1 base, leaving 11 bases between the germline ends. Germline-derived CDR1 and CDR2 are GTSNPN and SVGIG (reference sequence). DNA of the CDR3: TGTGCCTGGAATGCGGGGGGAAGCAATCAGCCCCAGCATTTT. It encodes CAWNAGGSNQPQHF.

As for this clonotype: A much larger clone differs by one base, so this may be a read error. The rearrangement uses TRBV12-3 or TRBV12-4 and TRBJ1-2; 9 bases line up with TRBD1. The CDR3 is made up of 14 amino acids. V dropped 5 bases and J dropped 8; count of bases not matched to a gene: 9. CDR3 sequence: CASSRDRVWEGYTF. The CDR3 DNA is TGTGCCAGCAGTAGGGACAGGGTTTGGGAAGGCTACACCTTC.

CDR3 nucleotide sequence: TGTGCCAGCAGTCCTCGGAGACAGGGAAATGAGCAGTTCTTC. It is translated as CASSPRRQGNEQFF. This chain links TRBV2 with TRBJ2-1; 7 nucleotides agree with TRBD1. Per germline, CDR1 SNHLY and CDR2 FYNNEI. With 5 bases clipped from V and 7 bases from J, the junction kept 8 bases outside the gene matches. The CDR3 consists of 14 residues.

This clonotype was observed many times. The rearrangement uses TRBV5-6 and TRBJ2-3; D is uncertain. This CDR3 is built from 15 residues. V shed 2 bases and J shed 2 bases, with 12 bases lying between them. Germline V gene lookup returns CDR1 SGHDT and CDR2 YYEEEE. The CDR3 region is CASSFGIAYTDTQYF. The CDR3 DNA reads TGTGCCAGCAGCTTCGGTATCGCGTACACAGATACGCAGTATTTT.

This clonotype showed up just a few times. The V call is TRBV29-1, the J call TRBJ2-1; D not resolved. V lost 4 bases and J lost 2, with 9 bases in between. Per germline, CDR1 SQVTM and CDR2 ANQGSEA. The CDR3 spans 13 residues. CDR3 sequence reads: CSVVPDAYNEQFF. The CDR3 coding sequence is TGCAGCGTTGTTCCGGACGCCTACAATGAGCAGTTCTTC.

This clonotype was observed a handful of times. The gene calls are TRBV3-1 and TRBJ2-6; D uncertain. Trimming pared 4 bases from V and 0 bases from J, leaving 13 bases between. Germline V gives CDR1 LGHDT, CDR2 YNNKEL (reference sequence). CDR3 length: 17 residues. DNA of the CDR3: TGTGCCAGCAGCCGCCCCGTTACCGGCTCTGGGGCCAACGTCCTGACTTTC. Protein sequence: CASSRPVTGSGANVLTF.

This clonotype was picked up many times. The chain carries TRBV7-2 and TRBJ2-7; a weak D match, TRBD1 (5 bases). V was trimmed by 5 bases and J by 6 bases, leaving 8 bases between them. Germline CDR1 and CDR2: SGHTA and FQGNSA. This CDR3 has 11 amino acids. The CDR3: CASSVTGEQYF. The CDR3 region has the DNA TGTGCCAGCAGCGTTACAGGCGAGCAGTACTTC.

This clonotype was recorded many times. This chain uses TRBV19 with TRBJ1-1, with 9 bases that match TRBD1. In germline, CDR1 is LNHDA, CDR2 SQIVND (reference sequence). CDR3 length: 14 residues. J lost 3 bases, V lost 5 bases, and 4 bases had no gene match. The CDR3 nucleotides read TGTGCCAGTAGTGCCCGGGACAGGGACACTGAAGCTTTCTTT. Amino acids: CASSARDRDTEAFF.

In this sample, this clonotype turned up many times. The chain couples TRBV30 to TRBJ2-2; 8 positions agree with TRBD1. CDR1 is GTSNPN and CDR2 is SVGIG in the germline V gene (reference sequence). The CDR3 is 13 residues long. V gave up 3 bases and J gave up 8 bases; unmatched junction bases: 5. The DNA for the CDR3 is TGTGCCTGGAGAGGACAGGGTCCGGGGGAGCTGTTTTTT. Amino acid sequence: CAWRGQGPGELFF.

The J gene is TRBJ1-1, the V gene TRBV7-8, with 7 bases identical to TRBD1. This CDR3 is 15 amino acids long. The germline V gene has CDR1 SGHVS and CDR2 FQNEAQ. The junction had 10 bases not matched to a gene; V was cut back by 5 bases and J by 4 bases. The CDR3 nucleotides read TGTGCCAGCAGCGGACAGACAGGGCTGAGCACTGAAGCTTTCTTT. Its translation: CASSGQTGLSTEAFF.

J is TRBJ2-5 and V is TRBV11-3; 8 nucleotides align to TRBD1. V shed 8 bases, J shed 4 bases, and the junction held 12 bases outside the gene matches. The CDR3 length is 15 residues. CDR1 SGHNT and CDR2 YENEEA come from the germline V gene. DNA for the CDR3: TGTGCCAGCCGCGCGGGGCAGGGGGCCGCAGAGACCCAGTACTTC. This translates into CASRAGQGAAETQYF.

J is TRBJ1-2 and V is TRBV5-1; TRBD1 might be the D (6 bases). The CDR3 covers 17 residues. Trimming stripped 0 bases from V and 2 bases from J, with 17 bases between. Germline CDR1 is SGHRS and CDR2 is YFSETQ. DNA for the CDR3: TGCGCCAGCAGCTTGGCGAGCGGGAGACAGGAGAACTATGGCTACACCTTC. Its translation: CASSLASGRQENYGYTF.

This chain connects TRBV5-1 to TRBJ2-5; D is undetermined. V lost 4 bases to trimming and J lost 4 bases, with 8 bases between them. The CDR3 extends over 12 amino acids. CDR1 and CDR2 from the germline V gene are SGHRS and YFSETQ. CDR3 in amino acids: CASSIGPETQYF. CDR3 nucleotide sequence: TGCGCCAGCAGCATAGGGCCAGAGACCCAGTACTTC. The entire variable domain, with the rest obtained from reference TRBV5-1 and TRBJ2-5, is as follows: KAGVTQTPRYLIKTRGQQVTLSCSPISGHRSVSWYQQTPGQGLQFLFEYFSETQRNKGNFPGRFSGRQFSNSRSEMNVSTLELGDSALYLCASSIGPETQYFGPGTRLLVL.

This clonotype was picked up many times. The chain uses TRBV15 and TRBJ1-1, with D uncertain. The germline V and J ends were trimmed by 0 bases and 0 bases, with 14 bases remaining between them. The germline V gene encodes CDR1 LNHNV and CDR2 YYDKDF (reference sequence). This CDR3 has 17 residues. CDR3 region: CATSRDPGEELNTEAFF. CDR3 nucleotides: TGTGCCACCAGCAGAGATCCCGGCGAAGAATTGAACACTGAAGCTTTCTTT.

This clonotype was detected ten times or more. This chain joins TRBV12-3 or TRBV12-4 and TRBJ1-1, with D maybe TRBD1 (6 bases). This CDR3 contains 12 residues. With 4 bases removed from V and 10 bases from J, the gap between germline ends came to 13 bases. The CDR3 nucleotides read TGTGCCAGCAGTTACAGGGAGACGGGAGCTTTCTTT. Its protein is CASSYRETGAFF.

This clonotype was counted between two and nine times. The chain links TRBV6-1 to TRBJ2-1; D not resolved. There are 12 residues in the CDR3. V lost 5 bases, J lost 5 bases, and 7 bases lay in between. Germline lookup yields CDR1 MNHNS and CDR2 SASEGT. The chain's CDR3 is CASSSSDNEQFF. The CDR3 DNA reads as TGTGCCAGCAGTTCAAGCGACAATGAGCAGTTCTTC.

This clonotype showed up many times. The chain uses TRBV2 and TRBJ1-2; TRBD1 aligns across 8 bases. This CDR3 spans 14 amino acids. The V and J ends lost 6 bases and 5 bases, in that order; junction bases with no gene match: 8. Germline assignment: CDR1 SNHLY and CDR2 FYNNEI. As DNA, the CDR3 is TGTGCCAGCAGCAGTTACCAGGGGGCGTATGGCTACACCTTC. Residues: CASSSYQGAYGYTF.

This clonotype was detected ten times or more. The rearrangement joins TRBV20-1 to TRBJ1-2, with TRBD1 matching over 9 bases. CDR3 length: 16 residues. V shed 4 bases, J shed 8 bases, and the junction held 17 bases outside the gene matches. Looked up from germline, CDR1 is DFQATT and CDR2 is SNEGSKA (reference sequence). CDR3 sequence reads: CSAIGGQGVLIGGYTF. The CDR3 DNA sequence: TGCAGTGCTATTGGGGGACAGGGTGTTCTTATAGGGGGCTACACCTTC.

This clonotype was seen a handful of times. The chain is built from TRBV5-1 and TRBJ1-3; TRBD1 aligns across 8 bases. The length of the CDR3 is 15 residues. Germline V lookup: CDR1 SGHRS, CDR2 YFSETQ. After removal of 4 bases from V and 4 bases from J, the junction contained 7 bases not matched to a gene. CDR3 protein: CASSGQGTKGNTIYF. Written as DNA, the CDR3 is TGCGCCAGCAGCGGACAGGGTACAAAAGGAAACACCATATATTTT.